The next 15 T cell receptor delta chains were all read from a single sample in a study of γδ T cells in repeated Plasmodium falciparum infection. Vgamma9/Vdelta2+ and Vdelta2-negative gammadelta T cells were flow-sorted from PBMC for bulk sequencing. TCRdb re-called clones from the multiplex PCR reads using CATT. The table records about 57,000 delta-chain clones, around 1.5% of them present only once. The sequencing input was gamma-delta T cells from blood. The receptors originated from a pool of human donors (malaria-infected and uninfected, not separated).

In its sample, this clone was seen many times. The protein that TCRdb holds for this DNA derives from a much larger clone and differs from the translated DNA at residue 11, which likely indicates a read error; the protein shown here is translated from the DNA. The CDR3 nucleotides are TGTGCCTGTGACACCTTACTGGGGGACCCATCCACCGATAAACTCATCTTT. Its protein product is CACDTLLGDPSTDKLIF. This sequence joins TRDV2 and TRDJ1; 9 bases map to TRDD3. This CDR3 has 17 residues. Germline V CDR1 and CDR2: GEAIGNYY, EKD. The junction had 8 bases not matched to a gene; V was cut back by 0 bases and J by 1 base.

This clone was counted between two and nine times. A read error is the likely source, as a far larger clone sits one nucleotide away. This same CDR3 is encoded by further DNA sequences in the sample. The genes are TRDV2 and TRDJ1, with TRDD3 identical over 8 bases. Germline loops: CDR1 GEAIGNYY, CDR2 EKD. The CDR3 length is 29 residues. V dropped 3 bases and J dropped 0; count of bases not matched to a gene: 47. The DNA of the CDR3 is TGTGCCTGTGACCCGGCCTTCCGGCCCAATGGAGTAGAGCCCTTACTGGGGGCCGACGCTGACCTATACACCGATAAACTCATCTTT. This gives the protein CACDPAFRPNGVEPLLGADADLYTDKLIF.

Comments on this clone: The mismatch at residue 3 between this DNA's translation and the TCRdb protein of a much larger clone likely reflects a read error; the protein shown is translated from the DNA. The chain employs TRDV1 and TRDJ1, with 11 bases matching TRDD3. This CDR3 contains 23 residues. Germline V gene lookup returns CDR1 TSWWSYY and CDR2 QGS. The CDR3 DNA reads as TGTGCTATTGGGGTCATCCATTTTGTTCCTTACTGGGGGATAAGGGGGTACGCCGATAAACTCATCTTT. As protein: CAIGVIHFVPYWGIRGYADKLIF.

This clone occurred a few times. A far more abundant clone sits one base away, making this likely a read error. This chain connects TRDV1 to TRDJ1; TRDD3 matches at 8 bases. Germline matching of the DNA provided the J gene here, since TCRdb leaves it blank. This CDR3 region has 19 residues. The germline V gene has CDR1 TSWWSYY and CDR2 QGS. The CDR3 DNA is TGCGCTCTTGGGGGATGGGTGGGGGACCCCTCCCTGTACACCGATAAACTCATCTTT. This encodes CALGGWVGDPSLYTDKLIF.

This clone was detected a few times. This DNA's translation differs at residue 3 from TCRdb's protein, which comes from a much larger clone; a read error is likely, and the protein shown is translated from the DNA. V usage is TRDV1 and J usage is TRDJ1, with D perhaps matching TRDD3 (7 bases). Germline values: CDR1 TSWWSYY, CDR2 QGS. The length of the CDR3 is 26 residues. For the CDR3, the DNA is TGTGCTCCTGGGGAACGGTGCGAGTCCTACCGGGGGATTTCCCTACTGGTTCCCTTGTACACCGATAAACTCATCTTT. It is translated as CAPGERCESYRGISLLVPLYTDKLIF.

With regard to this clone: The likely explanation is a read error, given a far larger clone one base away. The sample carries other DNA sequences with the same CDR3. The rearrangement links TRDV1 to TRDJ1, with D tentatively TRDD2 (5 bases). Because TCRdb records no J gene, it was assigned here through a match of the DNA to germline. This CDR3 region has 19 residues. The germline V and J ends were trimmed by 0 bases and 0 bases, with 20 bases remaining between them. The germline V gene has CDR1 TSWWSYY and CDR2 QGS. The CDR3 DNA is TGTGCTCTTGGGGAACTTGAGAGGAACCTACCTCGTAACACCGATAAACTCATCTTT. Translated, it gives CALGELERNLPRNTDKLIF.

This clone appeared many times. A far larger clone is just one base off, so this is likely a read error. Distinct nucleotide sequences in the sample also encode this CDR3. The J gene is TRDJ1, the V gene TRDV1, with TRDD3 matching over 7 bases. The V segment lost 4 bases and the J segment 5 bases; nucleotides outside the gene matches: 31. The CDR3 spans 22 residues. The germline V gene encodes CDR1 TSWWSYY and CDR2 QGS. The CDR3 spells CALGVVVDTPRLYWGYTDKLIF. CDR3 nucleotides: TGTGCTCTTGGGGTGGTGGTCGATACCCCGCGGTTATACTGGGGTTATACTGATAAACTCATCTTT.

This clone appeared many times. The chain recombines TRDV1 with TRDJ1; D gene ambiguous. Germline CDR1 reads TSWWSYY; CDR2 reads QGS. The ends were cut back, 1 base at V and 0 bases at J, with 24 bases in the middle. The CDR3 is made up of 20 amino acids. The CDR3 region has the DNA TGTGCTCTTGGGGAACCCCACCTATTTATCTCGCGTGCGTACACCGATAAACTCATCTTT. It encodes CALGEPHLFISRAYTDKLIF.

As to this clone: TCRdb records a much larger clone's protein for this DNA, with a difference at residue 12 that likely arises from a read error; the protein given is the translation of the DNA. The rearrangement uses TRDV1 and TRDJ1, with D maybe TRDD2 (9 bases). Because TCRdb records no J gene, it was assigned here through a match of the DNA to germline. V was clipped by 9 bases and J by 5 bases, with 40 bases between them. Per the germline V gene, CDR1 is TSWWSYY and CDR2 is QGS. The CDR3 covers 21 residues. The DNA for the CDR3 is TGTGCTCTGCGGGTCCTTCCTACGATAATAACTGAGGGATACGCAACTGATAAACTCATCTTT. It encodes CALRVLPTIITEGYATDKLIF.

As concerns this clone: The TCRdb protein, from a much larger clone, departs from this DNA's translation at residue 3, likely by read error; the protein shown derives from the DNA. The DNA of the CDR3 is TGTGCTCCTGGGGACCCTAAAGATTCCTCCATACTGGACCTATACACCGATAAACTCATCTTT. Protein sequence: CAPGDPKDSSILDLYTDKLIF. The chain carries TRDV1 and TRDJ1; tentative D call: TRDD3 (6 bases). Per germline, CDR1 TSWWSYY and CDR2 QGS. The CDR3 consists of 21 residues.

For this clone: Given a far larger clone just one base away, this is likely a sequencing read error. Different DNA sequences within this sample yield the same CDR3. The chain employs TRDV1 and TRDJ1, with TRDD3 as a possible D gene (5 bases). The J gene was missing in TCRdb and was found by matching the end of the DNA to germline. CDR3 size: 19 residues. The ends were cut back, 3 bases at V and 3 bases at J, with 26 bases in the middle. The germline gives CDR1 TSWWSYY, CDR2 QGS. CDR3 residues: CALGEPPGVIPQYADKLIF. The DNA for the CDR3 is TGTGCTCTTGGGGAGCCGCCGGGGGTTATCCCTCAGTACGCCGATAAACTCATCTTT.

This clone was recorded at least ten times. This DNA's translation and the protein TCRdb lists, from a much larger clone, do not match at residue 16, likely due to a read error; the protein shown is translated from the DNA. This chain links TRDV1 with TRDJ1; D call uncertain. The CDR3 runs 17 residues. Germline values: CDR1 TSWWSYY, CDR2 QGS. CDR3 bases: TGTGCTCTTGGGGAAGCTCATCCCCCTCTTAATACCGATAAACTCACCTTT. It is translated as CALGEAHPPLNTDKLTF.

On this clone itself: A far larger clone is just one base off, so this is likely a read error. The same CDR3 can be traced to other DNA sequences in this sample. The gene calls are TRDV3 and TRDJ1; 13 bases are a match to TRDD3. The V and J ends lost 2 bases and 1 base, in that order; junction bases with no gene match: 16. In germline, CDR1 is TVYSNPD, CDR2 GDNSRS (reference sequence). This CDR3 is built from 19 residues. CDR3 sequence reads: CAFAPSYGTGGYVTDKLIF. The DNA of the CDR3 is TGTGCCTTTGCGCCTTCTTACGGAACTGGGGGATACGTCACCGATAAACTCATCTTT.

This clone was seen only a few times. The amino acid sequence in TCRdb belongs to a much larger clone and departs from this DNA's translation at residue 15, likely a sequencing read error; the sequence shown is translated from the DNA. The J gene is TRDJ2, the V gene TRDV1; TRDD2 agrees at 9 bases. The germline V gene has CDR1 TSWWSYY and CDR2 QGS. CDR3 length equals 21 residues. The CDR3 sequence: CALGNSPSYGWGFTSTAQLFF. As DNA, the CDR3 is TGTGCTCTTGGGAACTCTCCTTCCTACGGCTGGGGGTTCACTAGTACAGCACAACTCTTCTTC.

As to this clone: A far more abundant clone sits one base away, making this likely a read error. The identical CDR3 is also encoded by other nucleotide sequences in the sample. V usage is TRDV1 and J usage is TRDJ1; 9 bases line up with TRDD3. No J gene was available from TCRdb, and it was assigned here by a germline match of the DNA. Germline V lookup: CDR1 TSWWSYY, CDR2 QGS. The CDR3 runs to 23 residues. The CDR3 spells CALGELISLPYNWGKRGVDKLIF. In DNA, the CDR3 is TGTGCTCTTGGAGAACTAATATCCCTACCTTATAACTGGGGGAAAAGGGGTGTTGATAAACTCATCTTT.